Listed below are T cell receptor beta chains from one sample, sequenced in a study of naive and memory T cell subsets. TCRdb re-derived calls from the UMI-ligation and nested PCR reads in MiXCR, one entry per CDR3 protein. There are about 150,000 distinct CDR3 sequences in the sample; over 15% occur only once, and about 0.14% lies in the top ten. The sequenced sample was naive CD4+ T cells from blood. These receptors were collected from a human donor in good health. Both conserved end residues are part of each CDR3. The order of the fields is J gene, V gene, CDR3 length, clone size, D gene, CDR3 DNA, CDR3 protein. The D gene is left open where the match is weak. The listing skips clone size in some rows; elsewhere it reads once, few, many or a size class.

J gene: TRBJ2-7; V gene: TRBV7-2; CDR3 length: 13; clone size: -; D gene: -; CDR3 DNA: TGTGCCAGCAGCCCCGGGCCCTCCTACGAGCAGTACTTC; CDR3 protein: CASSPGPSYEQYF
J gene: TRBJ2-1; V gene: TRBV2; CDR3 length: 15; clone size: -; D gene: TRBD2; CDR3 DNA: TGTGCCAGCAGTGAAACTAGCGTCTCCTACAATGAGCAGTTCTTC; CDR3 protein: CASSETSVSYNEQFF
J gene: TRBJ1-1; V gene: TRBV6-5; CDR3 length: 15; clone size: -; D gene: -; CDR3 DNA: TGTGCCAGCAGTTACTCGGAGGTTTTGGGCACTGAAGCTTTCTTT; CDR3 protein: CASSYSEVLGTEAFF
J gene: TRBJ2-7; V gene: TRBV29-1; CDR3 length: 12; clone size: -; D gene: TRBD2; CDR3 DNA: TGCAGCGCCCGCGGGAGCTCCTACGAGCAGTACTTC; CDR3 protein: CSARGSSYEQYF
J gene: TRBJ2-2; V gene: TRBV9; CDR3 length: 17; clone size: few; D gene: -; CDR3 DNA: TGTGCCAGCAGCGTAGTGGCAGGGAGAGCGAGCACCGGGGAGCTGTTTTTT; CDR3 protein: CASSVVAGRASTGELFF
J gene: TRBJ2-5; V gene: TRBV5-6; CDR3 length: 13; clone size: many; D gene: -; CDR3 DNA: TGTGCCAGCAGCTTGGGGAGACAAGAGACCCAGTACTTC; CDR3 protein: CASSLGRQETQYF
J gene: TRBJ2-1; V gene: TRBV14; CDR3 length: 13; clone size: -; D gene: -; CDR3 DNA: TGTGCCAGCAGCCAAGATCGCTATCATGAGCAGTTCTTC; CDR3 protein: CASSQDRYHEQFF
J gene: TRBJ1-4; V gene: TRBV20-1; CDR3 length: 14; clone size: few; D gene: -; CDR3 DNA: TGCAGTGCGAAAAGGACAGAAAGAAATGAAAAACTGTTTTTT; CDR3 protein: CSAKRTERNEKLFF
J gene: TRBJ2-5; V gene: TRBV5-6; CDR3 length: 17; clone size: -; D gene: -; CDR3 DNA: TGTGCCAGCAGCTTGCTGGCGGGCACCAGAGGGAAAGGGGACCAGTACTTC; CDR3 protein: CASSLLAGTRGKGDQYF
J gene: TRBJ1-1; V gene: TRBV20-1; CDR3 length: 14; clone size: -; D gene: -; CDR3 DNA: TGCAGTGCTAAAGTGGGGGCGGGGAACACTGAAGCTTTCTTT; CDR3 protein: CSAKVGAGNTEAFF
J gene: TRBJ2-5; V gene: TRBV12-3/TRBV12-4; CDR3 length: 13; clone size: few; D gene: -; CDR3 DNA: TGTGCCAGCAGTTTAGGTCTCAAAGGGGCCCAGTACTTC; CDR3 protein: CASSLGLKGAQYF
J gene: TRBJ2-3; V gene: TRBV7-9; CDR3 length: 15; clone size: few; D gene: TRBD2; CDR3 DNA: TGTGCCAGCAGCTTAGATGGACTAGCTCCAGATACGCAGTATTTT; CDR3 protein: CASSLDGLAPDTQYF
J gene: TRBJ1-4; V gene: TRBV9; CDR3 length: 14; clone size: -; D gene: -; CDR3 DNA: TGTGCCAGCAGCCCAGACAGAGGACGGGAAAAACTGTTTTTT; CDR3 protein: CASSPDRGREKLFF
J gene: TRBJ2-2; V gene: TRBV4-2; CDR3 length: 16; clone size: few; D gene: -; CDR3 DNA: TGTGCCAGCAGCCAAGTTGCACTGGAGAACACCGGGGAGCTGTTTTTT; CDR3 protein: CASSQVALENTGELFF
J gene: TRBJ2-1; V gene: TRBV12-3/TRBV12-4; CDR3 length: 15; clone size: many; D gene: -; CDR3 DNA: TGTGCCAGCAGTCACAGCGGGCCCTCCTACAATGAGCAGTTCTTC; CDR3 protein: CASSHSGPSYNEQFF
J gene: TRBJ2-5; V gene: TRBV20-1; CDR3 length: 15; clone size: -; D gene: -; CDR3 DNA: TGCAGTGCCCTCCTACCTAGCGTCGGGAAAGAGACCCAGTACTTC; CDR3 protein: CSALLPSVGKETQYF
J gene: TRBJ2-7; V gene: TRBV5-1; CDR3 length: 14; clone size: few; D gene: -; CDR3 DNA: TGCGCCAGCAGCCTAAACCCGGGGGGCGACGAGCAGTACTTC; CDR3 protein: CASSLNPGGDEQYF
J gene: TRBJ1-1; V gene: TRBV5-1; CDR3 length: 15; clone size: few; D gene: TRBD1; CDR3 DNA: TGCGCCAGCAGCTTGGGGACAGGGCTGAGGACTGAAGCTTTCTTT; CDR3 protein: CASSLGTGLRTEAFF
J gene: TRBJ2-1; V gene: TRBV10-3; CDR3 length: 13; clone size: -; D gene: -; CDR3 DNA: TGTGCCATCACAGGGCGGGTCGAGAATGAGCAGTTCTTC; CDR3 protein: CAITGRVENEQFF
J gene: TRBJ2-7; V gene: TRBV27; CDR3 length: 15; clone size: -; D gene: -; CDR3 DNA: TGTGCCAGCAGTAACCGATTCGGGGGCTCAGGGGAGCAGAACTTC; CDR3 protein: CASSNRFGGSGEQNF
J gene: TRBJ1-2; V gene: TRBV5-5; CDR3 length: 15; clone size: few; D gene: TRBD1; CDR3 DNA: TGTGCCAGCAGCTCACAGGGGGCGACTAACTATGGCTACACCTTC; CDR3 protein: CASSSQGATNYGYTF
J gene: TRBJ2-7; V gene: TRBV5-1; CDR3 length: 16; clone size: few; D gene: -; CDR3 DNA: TGCGCCAGCAGCTCCACGGGACTCCCGAGCTCCTACGAGCAGTACTTC; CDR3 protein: CASSSTGLPSSYEQYF
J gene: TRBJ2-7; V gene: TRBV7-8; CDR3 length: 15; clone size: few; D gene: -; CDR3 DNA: TGTGCCAGCAGCTTAGGTTTGGGCAGGGCCTACGAGCAGTACTTC; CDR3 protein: CASSLGLGRAYEQYF
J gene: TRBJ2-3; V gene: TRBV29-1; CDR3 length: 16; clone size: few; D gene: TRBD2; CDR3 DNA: TGCAGCGTTGAAGGTAGCGGGAGGGCCCCATCAGATACGCAGTATTTT; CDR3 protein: CSVEGSGRAPSDTQYF
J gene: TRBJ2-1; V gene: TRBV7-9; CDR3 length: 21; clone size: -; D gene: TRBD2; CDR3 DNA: TGTGCCAGCAGCTTAGCCCTAAAGCCAACTAGCGGGGATAGCTCCTACAATGAGCAGTTCTTC; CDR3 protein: CASSLALKPTSGDSSYNEQFF